The sample holds many counts of the clone carrying this T cell receptor beta chain. Its antigen is not identified. These data come from a study of CD8 T cells in ankylosing spondylitis. Findings and caveats of the study: There was a TCR beta motif, made of roughly eight highly homologous variants, that appeared characteristic of ankylosing spondylitis blood.

In making TCR beta libraries, quantitative 5'-RACE with molecular barcodes was used. TCRdb redid the calling of the 5' RACE reads with MiXCR, one entry per CDR3 protein. The sample yields about 260,000 distinct CDR3 sequences, around 25% seen once. Germline lookup yields CDR1 MDHEN and CDR2 SYDVKM. The germline V and J ends were trimmed by 8 bases and 2 bases, with 10 bases remaining between them. CDR3 length: 12 residues. This receptor was obtained from a male donor with ankylosing spondylitis or in good health (not recorded which). The sequencing sample was made of blood, either unsorted or a sorted T cell fraction (not recorded which). The V and J genes are TRBV28 and TRBJ2-7; D remains unclear. The CDR3 loop reads CASGPYTYEQYF. The CDR3 DNA sequence: TGTGCCAGCGGTCCCTACACCTACGAGCAGTACTTC.